This T cell receptor (beta chain) was recovered during a study of OX40 agonist ivuxolimab in advanced cancers. Across the whole study: Melanoma, hepatocellular carcinoma, head and neck or renal cell cancer occurred in dose-escalation patients. People who had prior anti-PD-1, anti-PD-L1 or anti-CTLA-4 therapy could take part, and roughly 40% had some. Study-level results: Relative to CD4+ cells, CD8+ T cells on average had more expanded clones.

Concerning this clone: Its cognate antigen is unknown.

Systemic immunosuppression or autoimmune disease history was grounds to exclude patients. The data were produced by immunoSEQ multiplex PCR, yet TCRdb's version contains in-frame clones alone and is incomplete. This table has under 70,000 clones, 85% appearing once. The CDR3 loop spans 13 amino acids. Germline V gene sequence: CDR1 MNHEY, CDR2 SMNVEV (reference sequence). Trimming took 7 bases from V and 1 from J, leaving 11 bases between them. V gene TRBV27 combines with J gene TRBJ2-7; D perhaps matches TRBD1 (5 bases). This clonotype originated in an adult with an advanced solid tumor such as melanoma, head and neck, liver or kidney cancer. This sample comprised CD4+ or CD8+ T cells sorted from blood, obtained in a trial of the OX40 agonist ivuxolimab. The CDR3, as DNA: TGTGCCAGCACCGATCAGGGATCCTACGAGCAGTACTTC. Protein product: CASTDQGSYEQYF.